This TCR beta chain was found in a study of shared clonotypes between healthy human individuals. Study outcomes and limitations: Genetic and exposure-history diversity was limited by the few donors. Memory subsets generally showed lower estimated richness than naive subsets.

Worth noting for this clone: The antigen is undetermined.

Each replicate PCR on the sorted subsets used 150 to 200 ng DNA (approximately 33,000 T cell genomes). Generated by immunoSEQ multiplex PCR, the TCRdb table keeps only in-frame clones and is missing some. The data hold about 710,000 clones, with approximately 77% observed a single time. This clonotype was sampled from a woman aged 30 to 39 in good health. Material for sequencing was memory CD4+ T cells sorted from blood. Subset reported: CD45RA-negative fraction.

The CDR3 loop reads CASSPSDFGGAQPQHF. In nucleotides, the CDR3 is TGTGCCAGCAGCCCGAGCGATTTTGGGGGTGCTCAGCCCCAGCATTTT. This rearrangement joins TRBV28 to TRBJ1-5, with a possible D match to TRBD1 (5 bases). The CDR3 spans 16 residues. V lost 6 bases to trimming and J lost 6 bases, with 21 bases between them. CDR1 is MDHEN, CDR2 SYDVKM, per germline.